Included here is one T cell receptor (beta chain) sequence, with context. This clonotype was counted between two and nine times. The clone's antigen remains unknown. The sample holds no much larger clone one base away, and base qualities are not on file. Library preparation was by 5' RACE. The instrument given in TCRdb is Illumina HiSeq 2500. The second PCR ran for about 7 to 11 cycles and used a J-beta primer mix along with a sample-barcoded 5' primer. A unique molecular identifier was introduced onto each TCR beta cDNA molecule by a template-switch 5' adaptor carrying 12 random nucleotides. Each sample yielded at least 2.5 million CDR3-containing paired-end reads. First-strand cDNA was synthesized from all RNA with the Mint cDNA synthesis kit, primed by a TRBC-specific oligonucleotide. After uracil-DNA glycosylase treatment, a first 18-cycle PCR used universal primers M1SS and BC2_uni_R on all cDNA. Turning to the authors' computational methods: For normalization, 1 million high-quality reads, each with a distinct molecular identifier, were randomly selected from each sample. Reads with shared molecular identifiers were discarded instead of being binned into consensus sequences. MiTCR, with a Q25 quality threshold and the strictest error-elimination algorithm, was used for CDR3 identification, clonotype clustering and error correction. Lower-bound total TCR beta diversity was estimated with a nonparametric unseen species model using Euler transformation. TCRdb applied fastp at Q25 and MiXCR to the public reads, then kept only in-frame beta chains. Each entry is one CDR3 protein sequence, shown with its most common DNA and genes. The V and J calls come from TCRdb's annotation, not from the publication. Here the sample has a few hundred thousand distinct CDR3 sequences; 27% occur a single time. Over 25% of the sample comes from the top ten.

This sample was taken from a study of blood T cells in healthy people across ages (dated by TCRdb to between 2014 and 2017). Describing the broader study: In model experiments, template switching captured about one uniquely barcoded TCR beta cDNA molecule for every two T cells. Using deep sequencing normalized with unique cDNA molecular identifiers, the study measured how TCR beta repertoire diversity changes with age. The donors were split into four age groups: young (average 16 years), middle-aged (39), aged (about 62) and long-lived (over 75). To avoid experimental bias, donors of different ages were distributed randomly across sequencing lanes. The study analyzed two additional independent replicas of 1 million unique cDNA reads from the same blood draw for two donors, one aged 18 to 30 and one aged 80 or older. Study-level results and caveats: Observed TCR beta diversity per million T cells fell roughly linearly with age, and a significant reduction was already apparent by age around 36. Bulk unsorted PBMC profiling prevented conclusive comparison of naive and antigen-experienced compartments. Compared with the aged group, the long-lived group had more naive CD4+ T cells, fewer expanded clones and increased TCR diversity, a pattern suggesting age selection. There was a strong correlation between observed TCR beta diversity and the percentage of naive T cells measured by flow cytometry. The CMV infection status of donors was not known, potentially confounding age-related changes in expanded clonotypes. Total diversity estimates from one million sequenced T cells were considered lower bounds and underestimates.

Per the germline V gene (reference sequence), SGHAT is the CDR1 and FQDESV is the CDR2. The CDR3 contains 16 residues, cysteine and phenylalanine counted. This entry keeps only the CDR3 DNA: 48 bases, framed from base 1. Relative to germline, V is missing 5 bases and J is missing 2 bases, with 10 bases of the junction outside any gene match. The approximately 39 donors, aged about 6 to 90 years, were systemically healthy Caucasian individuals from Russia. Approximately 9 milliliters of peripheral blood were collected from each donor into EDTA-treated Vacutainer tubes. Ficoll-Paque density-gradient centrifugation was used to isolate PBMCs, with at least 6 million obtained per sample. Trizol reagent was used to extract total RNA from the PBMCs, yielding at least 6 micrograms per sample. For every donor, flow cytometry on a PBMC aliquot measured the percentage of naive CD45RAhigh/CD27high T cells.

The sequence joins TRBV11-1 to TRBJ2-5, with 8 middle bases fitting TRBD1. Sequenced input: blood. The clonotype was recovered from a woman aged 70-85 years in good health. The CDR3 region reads CASSPEDRALQETQYF. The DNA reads TGTGCCAGCAGCCCCGAGGACAGGGCGCTACAAGAGACCCAGTACTTC.